This T cell receptor (beta chain) was obtained from a study of early T cells in non-severe SARS-CoV-2 infection. This CDR3 contains 17 residues. Trimming shortened V by 0 bases and J by 7 bases, and 17 bases separated the two germline ends. CDR1 and CDR2 from the germline V gene are SGHKS and YYEKEE (reference sequence). This clonotype was seen only once. As part of library construction, unique molecular identifiers were attached to individual cDNA molecules. TCRdb used MiXCR to reprocess the 5' RACE reads, holding one entry per CDR3 protein. The repertoire holds 60,000 or so distinct CDR3 sequences, with roughly 12% as singletons.

The receptor comes from an adult who was a healthcare worker with PCR-confirmed SARS-CoV-2 infection or an uninfected control (not recorded which). What was sequenced was whole blood. J is TRBJ1-6 and V is TRBV5-5, with D possibly TRBD1 on 5 matching bases. CDR3: CASSLDGSDTGNSPLHF. DNA for the CDR3: TGTGCCAGCAGCTTGGATGGATCGGACACCGGGAATTCACCCCTCCACTTT. Full variable domain (outside the CDR3, taken from reference TRBV5-5 and TRBJ1-6): DAGVTQSPTHLIKTRGQQVTLRCSPISGHKSVSWYQQVLGQGPQFIFQYYEKEERGRGNFPDRFSARQFPNYSSELNVNALLLGDSALYLCASSLDGSDTGNSPLHFGNGTRLTVT.